The source of this T cell receptor (beta chain) is a study of T cells in Graves' hyperthyroidism and ophthalmopathy. There are 14 residues in the CDR3. Trimming removed 2 bases at V and 2 bases at J, with 10 bases between. CDR1 LGHNT and CDR2 FRNRAP come from the germline V gene. Participants, patients aged 18 to 65, had newly diagnosed hyperthyroidism with a duration under 2 months. Patients were excluded for uncontrolled infection, other autoimmune disease, pregnancy or lactation. Researchers amplified the TCR beta CDR3 regions from RNA transcripts. RT-PCR in the first round (using the HTBI primer set) targeted the TCR CDR3. In TCRdb, the multiplex PCR reads were re-called with MiXCR into one record per CDR3 protein. This sample has under 700,000 distinct CDR3 sequences, with 16% found just once. Whole-study results and caveats: Ophthalmopathy, which appeared later, was predicted by the model a median roughly 6.4 months before onset. Most clonotypes that expanded in the thyroid above 0.001 also showed up in blood.

This clonotype occurred a few times. The antigen remains undetermined. The TCR comes from a woman between 18 and 29 years old with Graves' hyperthyroidism. Input material: blood. The chain links TRBV12-5 to TRBJ2-7; D ambiguous. CDR3 in DNA: TGTGCTAGTGGTTTGTCCCCGGGCGCCTACGAGCAGTACTTC. It is translated as CASGLSPGAYEQYF.